The 7 T cell receptor beta chains presented below share a single source sample, sequenced in a study of early T cells in non-severe SARS-CoV-2 infection. TCRdb analysed the 5' RACE reads with MiXCR anew, one entry per CDR3 protein. The sample yields about 25,000 distinct CDR3 sequences, approximately 4% seen once. The sample consisted of whole blood. The source of these receptors is an adult who was a healthcare worker with PCR-confirmed SARS-CoV-2 infection or an uninfected control (not recorded which).

Ten or more counts support this clonotype. The CDR3 DNA is TGTGCCAGCAGCTTAGGCACGGGAGGTAGCTACAATGAGCAGTTCTTC. Translated, it gives CASSLGTGGSYNEQFF. The chain carries TRBV7-6 and TRBJ2-1; 7 bases match TRBD2. Germline lookup yields CDR1 SGHVS and CDR2 FNYEAQ. CDR3 length: 16 residues. V lost 1 base to trimming and J lost 3 bases; unmatched junction nucleotides: 6.

By frequency in the sample, this clonotype is medium-sized (0.01 to 0.1%). V usage is TRBV20-1 and J usage is TRBJ1-1; tentative D call: TRBD1 (5 bases). V was pared by 3 bases and J by 5 bases, with 31 bases between. Germline V gene sequence: CDR1 DFQATT, CDR2 SNEGSKA (reference sequence). The CDR3 extends over 19 amino acids. Here the CDR3 DNA reads TGCAGTGCTAGTGCCCCAGTGCGGGCAGGGCCAGCCCGAGGGACTGAAGCTTTCTTT. Protein product: CSASAPVRAGPARGTEAFF.

This clonotype was observed a few times. The J gene is TRBJ2-7, the V gene TRBV7-9, with D perhaps TRBD1 or TRBD2 (5 bases each). The germline V gene encodes CDR1 SEHNR and CDR2 FQNEAQ (reference sequence). Trimming shortened V by 5 bases and J by 7 bases, and 24 bases separated the two germline ends. The CDR3 has 16 residues. DNA for the CDR3: TGTGCCAGCAGCCCCGGGGATGCAGGGATCTTTCGGGAGCAGTACTTC. Translating it yields CASSPGDAGIFREQYF. Combining the CDR3 with reference TRBV7-9 and TRBJ2-7 gives the whole variable domain DTGVSQNPRHKITKRGQNVTFRCDPISEHNRLYWYRQTLGQGPEFLTYFQNEAQLEKSRLLSDRFSAERPKGSFSTLEIQRTEQGDSAMYLCASSPGDAGIFREQYFGPGTRLTVT.

In this sample, this clonotype turned up many times. The chain employs TRBV29-1 and TRBJ1-1; tentative D call: TRBD1 (5 bases). Per germline, CDR1 SQVTM and CDR2 ANQGSEA. The CDR3 extends over 12 amino acids. Trimming stripped 4 bases from V and 7 bases from J, with 13 bases between. The CDR3 sequence is CSVAQGRGEAFF. The CDR3 bases are TGCAGCGTTGCTCAGGGTCGCGGTGAAGCTTTCTTT.

This chain uses TRBV4-3 with TRBJ2-7; unclear D gene. V was trimmed by 0 bases and J by 6 bases, leaving 12 bases between them. The CDR3 runs 14 residues. CDR1 LGHNA and CDR2 YSLEER come from the germline V gene. DNA of the CDR3: TGCGCCAGCAGCCAAGATTACTTTTCCCCCGAGCAGTACTTC. Residues: CASSQDYFSPEQYF.

The rearrangement links TRBV28 to TRBJ2-6; TRBD1 matches 10 bases. The CDR3 is 16 amino acids. J gave up 4 bases and V 2 bases, and 2 bases lay outside the gene matches. Germline V gives CDR1 MDHEN, CDR2 SYDVKM. The CDR3 loop is CASSLDRGHGANVLTF. The CDR3, as DNA: TGTGCCAGCAGTTTAGACAGGGGGCACGGGGCCAACGTCCTGACTTTC. The entire variable domain, with the rest obtained from reference TRBV28 and TRBJ2-6, is as follows: DVKVTQSSRYLVKRTGEKVFLECVQDMDHENMFWYRQDPGLGLRLIYFSYDVKMKEKGDIPEGYSVSREKKERFSLILESASTNQTSMYLCASSLDRGHGANVLTFGAGSRLTVL.

This clonotype was recorded at least ten times. This rearrangement joins TRBV25-1 to TRBJ2-5; D remains unclear. This CDR3 has 18 amino acids. Germline V gives CDR1 MGHDK, CDR2 SYGVNS. V lost 1 base and J lost 0, with 18 bases in between. The CDR3 region has the DNA TGTGCCAGCAGTGAATCCCCTTCCCCAAGCGTTTACCAAGAGACCCAGTACTTC. It is translated as CASSESPSPSVYQETQYF. Full variable domain (rest looked up from reference TRBV25-1 and TRBJ2-5): EADIYQTPRYLVIGTGKKITLECSQTMGHDKMYWYQQDPGMELHLIHYSYGVNSTEKGDLSSESTVSRIRTEHFPLTLESARPSHTSQYLCASSESPSPSVYQETQYFGPGTRLLVL.